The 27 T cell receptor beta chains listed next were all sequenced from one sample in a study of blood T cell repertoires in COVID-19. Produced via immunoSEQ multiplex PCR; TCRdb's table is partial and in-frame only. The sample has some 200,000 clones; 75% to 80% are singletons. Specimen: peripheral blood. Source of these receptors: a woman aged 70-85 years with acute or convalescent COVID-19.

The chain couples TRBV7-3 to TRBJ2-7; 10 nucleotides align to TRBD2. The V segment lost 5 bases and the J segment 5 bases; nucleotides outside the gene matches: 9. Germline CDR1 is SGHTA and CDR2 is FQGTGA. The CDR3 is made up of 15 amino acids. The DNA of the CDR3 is TGTGCCAGCAGCGAGGCTAGCGGGAGCGGAAACGAGCAGTACTTC. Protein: CASSEASGSGNEQYF. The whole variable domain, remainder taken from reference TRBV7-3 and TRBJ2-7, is GAGVSQTPSNKVTEKGKYVELRCDPISGHTALYWYRQSLGQGPEFLIYFQGTGAADDSGLPNDRFFAVRPEGSVSTLKIQRTERGDSAVYLCASSEASGSGNEQYFGPGTRLTVT.

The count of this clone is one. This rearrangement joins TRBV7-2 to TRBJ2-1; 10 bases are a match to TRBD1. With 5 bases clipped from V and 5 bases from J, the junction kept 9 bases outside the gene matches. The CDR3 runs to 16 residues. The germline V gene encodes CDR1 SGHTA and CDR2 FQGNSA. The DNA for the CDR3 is TGTGCCAGCAGCGCGAGCCGGGACAGGGGACACAATGAGCAGTTCTTC. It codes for CASSASRDRGHNEQFF. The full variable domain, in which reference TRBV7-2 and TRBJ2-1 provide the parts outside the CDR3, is GAGVSQSPSNKVTEKGKDVELRCDPISGHTALYWYRQSLGQGLEFLIYFQGNSAPDKSGLPSDRFSAERTGGSVSTLTIQRTQQEDSAVYLCASSASRDRGHNEQFFGPGTRLTVL.

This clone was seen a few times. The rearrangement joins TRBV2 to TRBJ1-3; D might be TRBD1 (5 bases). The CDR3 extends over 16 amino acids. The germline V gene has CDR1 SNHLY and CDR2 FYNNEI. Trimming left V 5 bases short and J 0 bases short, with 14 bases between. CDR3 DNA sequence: TGTGCCAGCAGTCGCAGCAGGGTGGACTCTGGAAACACCATATATTTT. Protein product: CASSRSRVDSGNTIYF.

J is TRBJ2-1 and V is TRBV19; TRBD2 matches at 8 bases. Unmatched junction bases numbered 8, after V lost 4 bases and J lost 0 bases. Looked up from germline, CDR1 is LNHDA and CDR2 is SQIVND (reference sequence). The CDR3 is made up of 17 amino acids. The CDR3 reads CASSRTQRESSYNEQFF. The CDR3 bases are TGTGCCAGTAGTAGGACCCAGCGGGAGAGCTCCTACAATGAGCAGTTCTTC. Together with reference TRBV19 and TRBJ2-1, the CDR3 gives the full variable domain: DGGITQSPKYLFRKEGQNVTLSCEQNLNHDAMYWYRQDPGQGLRLIYYSQIVNDFQKGDIAEGYSVSREKKESFPLTVTSAQKNPTAFYLCASSRTQRESSYNEQFFGPGTRLTVL.

CDR3 DNA sequence: TGTGCCAGCAGCCCGGGAGGGGGAACTCGCAATGAGCAGTTCTTC. Translated: CASSPGGGTRNEQFF. The V gene is TRBV11-2, the J gene TRBJ2-1; 8 nucleotides line up with TRBD2. Unmatched junction bases numbered 9, after V lost 5 bases and J lost 6 bases. The CDR3 extends over 15 amino acids. CDR1 and CDR2 from the germline V gene are SGHAT and FQNNGV.

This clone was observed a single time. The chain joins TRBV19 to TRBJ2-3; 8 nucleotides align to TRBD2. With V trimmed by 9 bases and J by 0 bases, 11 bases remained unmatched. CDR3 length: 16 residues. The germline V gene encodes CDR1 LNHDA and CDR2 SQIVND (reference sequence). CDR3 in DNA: TGTGCCAGCAAAACGGGGATAGCGGGGAGCACAGATACGCAGTATTTT. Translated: CASKTGIAGSTDTQYF.

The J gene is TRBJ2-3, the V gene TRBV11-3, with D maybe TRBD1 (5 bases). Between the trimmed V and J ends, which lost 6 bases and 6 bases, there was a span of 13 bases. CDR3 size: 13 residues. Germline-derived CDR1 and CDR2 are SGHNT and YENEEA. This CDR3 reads CASSLGETDTQYF. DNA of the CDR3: TGTGCCAGCAGTCTAGGGGAAACGGATACGCAGTATTTT.

The CDR3 region has the DNA TGTGCCAGCAGCCCCCGGGGCGGGAGTGCAGATACGCAGTATTTT. It translates to CASSPRGGSADTQYF. V usage is TRBV7-6 and J usage is TRBJ2-3, with 7 positions matching TRBD2. Germline values: CDR1 SGHVS, CDR2 FNYEAQ. With V trimmed by 5 bases and J by 4 bases, 9 bases remained unmatched. The CDR3 has 15 amino acids.

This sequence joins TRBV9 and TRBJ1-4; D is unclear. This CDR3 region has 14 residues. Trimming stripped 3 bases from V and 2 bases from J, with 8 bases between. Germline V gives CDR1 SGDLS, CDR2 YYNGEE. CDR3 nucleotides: TGTGCCAGCAGCGCAGGAGGGACTAATGAAAAACTGTTTTTT. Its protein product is CASSAGGTNEKLFF.

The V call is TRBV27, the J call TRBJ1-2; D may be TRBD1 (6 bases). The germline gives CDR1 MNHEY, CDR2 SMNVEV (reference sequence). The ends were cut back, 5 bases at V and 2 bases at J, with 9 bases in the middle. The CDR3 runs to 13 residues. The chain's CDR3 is CASSGGGNYGYTF. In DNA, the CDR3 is TGTGCCAGCAGTGGGGGCGGGAACTATGGCTACACCTTC.

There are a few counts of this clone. CDR3 sequence reads: CASSPDISTEAFF. The CDR3 DNA reads TGTGCCAGCAGCCCTGACATTTCCACTGAAGCTTTCTTT. The rearrangement joins TRBV3-1 (or the pseudogene TRBV3-2) to TRBJ1-1; D gene ambiguous. V was pared by 4 bases and J by 4 bases, with 10 bases between. The V gene's germline CDR1 is LGHDT and CDR2 YNNKEL (reference sequence). The CDR3 sequence is 13 residues long.

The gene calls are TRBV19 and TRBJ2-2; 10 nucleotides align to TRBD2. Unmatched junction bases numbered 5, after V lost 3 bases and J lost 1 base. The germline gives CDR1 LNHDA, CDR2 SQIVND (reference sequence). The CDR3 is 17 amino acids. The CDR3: CASSIRRTSGNTGELFF. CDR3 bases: TGTGCCAGTAGTATCAGGAGGACTAGCGGGAACACCGGGGAGCTGTTTTTT.

Written as DNA, the CDR3 is TGTGCCAGCAGCGGCCTAGCGGGAGAATACAATGAGCAGTTCTTC. Translating it yields CASSGLAGEYNEQFF. The rearrangement joins TRBV5-5 to TRBJ2-1, with 10 nucleotides matching TRBD2. Per germline, CDR1 SGHKS and CDR2 YYEKEE (reference sequence). Trimming cost V 4 bases and J 4 bases; bases outside gene matches: 5. The CDR3 runs 15 residues.

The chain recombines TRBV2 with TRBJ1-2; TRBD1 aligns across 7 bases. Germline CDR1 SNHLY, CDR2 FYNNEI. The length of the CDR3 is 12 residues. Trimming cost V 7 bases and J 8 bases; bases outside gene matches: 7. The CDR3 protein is CASNPTGPGYTF. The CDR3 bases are TGTGCCAGCAACCCGACAGGGCCGGGCTACACCTTC.

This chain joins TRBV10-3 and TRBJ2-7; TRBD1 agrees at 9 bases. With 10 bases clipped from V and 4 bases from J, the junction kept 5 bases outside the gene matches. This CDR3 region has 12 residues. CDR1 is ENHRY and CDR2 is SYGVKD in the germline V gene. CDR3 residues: CATGQGTYEQYF. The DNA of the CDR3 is TGTGCCACCGGACAGGGGACGTACGAGCAGTACTTC.

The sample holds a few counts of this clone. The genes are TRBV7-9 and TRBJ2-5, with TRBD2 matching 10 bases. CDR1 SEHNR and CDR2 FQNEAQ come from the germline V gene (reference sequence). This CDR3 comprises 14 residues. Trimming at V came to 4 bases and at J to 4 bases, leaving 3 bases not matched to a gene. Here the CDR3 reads CASSWASGGETQYF. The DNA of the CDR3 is TGTGCCAGCAGCTGGGCTAGCGGGGGAGAGACCCAGTACTTC.

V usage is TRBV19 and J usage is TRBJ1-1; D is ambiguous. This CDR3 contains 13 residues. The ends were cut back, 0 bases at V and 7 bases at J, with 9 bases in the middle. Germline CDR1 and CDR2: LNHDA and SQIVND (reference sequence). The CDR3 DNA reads TGTGCCAGTAGTATAGATGGCAGACTTGAAGCTTTCTTT. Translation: CASSIDGRLEAFF.

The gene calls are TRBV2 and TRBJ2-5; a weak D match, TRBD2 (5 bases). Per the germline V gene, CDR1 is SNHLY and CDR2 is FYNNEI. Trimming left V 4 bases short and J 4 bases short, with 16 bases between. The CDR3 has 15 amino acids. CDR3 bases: TGTGCCAGCAGTGCGGGTCCTCGAGGGTCAGAGACCCAGTACTTC. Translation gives CASSAGPRGSETQYF.

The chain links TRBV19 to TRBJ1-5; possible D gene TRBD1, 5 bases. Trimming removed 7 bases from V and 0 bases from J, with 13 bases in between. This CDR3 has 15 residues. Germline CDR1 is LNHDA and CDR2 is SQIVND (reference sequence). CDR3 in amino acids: CASTAGRYSNQPQHF. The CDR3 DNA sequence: TGTGCCAGTACGGCAGGGCGTTATAGCAATCAGCCCCAGCATTTT. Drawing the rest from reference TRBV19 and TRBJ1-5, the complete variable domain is DGGITQSPKYLFRKEGQNVTLSCEQNLNHDAMYWYRQDPGQGLRLIYYSQIVNDFQKGDIAEGYSVSREKKESFPLTVTSAQKNPTAFYLCASTAGRYSNQPQHFGDGTRLSIL.

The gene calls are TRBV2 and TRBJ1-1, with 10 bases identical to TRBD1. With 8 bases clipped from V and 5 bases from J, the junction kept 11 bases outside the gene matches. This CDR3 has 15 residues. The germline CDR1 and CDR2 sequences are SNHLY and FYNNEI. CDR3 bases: TGTGCCAGCTTTTTAGATCCGGGACAGGGGACTGAAGCTTTCTTT. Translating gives CASFLDPGQGTEAFF. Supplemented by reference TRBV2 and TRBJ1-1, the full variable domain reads EPEVTQTPSHQVTQMGQEVILRCVPISNHLYFYWYRQILGQKVEFLVSFYNNEISEKSEIFDDQFSVERPDGSNFTLKIRSTKLEDSAMYFCASFLDPGQGTEAFFGQGTRLTVV.

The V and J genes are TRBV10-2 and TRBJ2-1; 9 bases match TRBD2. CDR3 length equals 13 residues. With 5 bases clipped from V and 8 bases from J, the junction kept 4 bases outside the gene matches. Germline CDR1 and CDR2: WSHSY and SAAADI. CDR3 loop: CASSIPSGDEQFF. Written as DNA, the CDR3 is TGCGCCAGCAGTATACCTAGCGGGGATGAGCAGTTCTTC.

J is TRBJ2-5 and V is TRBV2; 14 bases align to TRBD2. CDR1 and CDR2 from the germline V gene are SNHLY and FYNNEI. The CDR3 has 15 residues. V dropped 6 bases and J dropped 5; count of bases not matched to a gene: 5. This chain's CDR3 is CASRGTSGSWETQYF. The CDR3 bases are TGTGCCAGCAGGGGGACTAGCGGGAGTTGGGAGACCCAGTACTTC.

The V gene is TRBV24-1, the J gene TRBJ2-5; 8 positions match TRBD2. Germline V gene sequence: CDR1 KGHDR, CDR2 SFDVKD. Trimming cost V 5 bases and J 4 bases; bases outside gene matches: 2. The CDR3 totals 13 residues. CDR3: CATSGLAGETQYF. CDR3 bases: TGTGCCACCAGTGGGCTAGCGGGAGAGACCCAGTACTTC.

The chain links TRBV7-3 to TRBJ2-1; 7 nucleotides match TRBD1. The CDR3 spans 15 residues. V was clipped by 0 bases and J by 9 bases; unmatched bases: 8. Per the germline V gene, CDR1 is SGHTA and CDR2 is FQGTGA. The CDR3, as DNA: TGTGCCAGCAGCTTAACCTTCGACAGGGCCGGTGAGCAGTTCTTC. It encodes CASSLTFDRAGEQFF.

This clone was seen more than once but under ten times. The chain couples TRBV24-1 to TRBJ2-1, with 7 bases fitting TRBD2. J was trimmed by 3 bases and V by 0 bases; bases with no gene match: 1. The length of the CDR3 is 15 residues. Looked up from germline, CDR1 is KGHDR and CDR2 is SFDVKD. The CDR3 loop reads CATSDLQRDYNEQFF. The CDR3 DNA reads TGTGCCACCAGTGATTTGCAGCGGGACTACAATGAGCAGTTCTTC.

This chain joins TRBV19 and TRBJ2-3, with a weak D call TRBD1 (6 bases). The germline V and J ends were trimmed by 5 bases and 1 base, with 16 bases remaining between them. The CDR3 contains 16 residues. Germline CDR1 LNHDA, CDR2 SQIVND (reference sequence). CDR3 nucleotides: TGTGCCAGTAGTCTACAGGGAAGATGGGGCACAGATACGCAGTATTTT. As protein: CASSLQGRWGTDTQYF.

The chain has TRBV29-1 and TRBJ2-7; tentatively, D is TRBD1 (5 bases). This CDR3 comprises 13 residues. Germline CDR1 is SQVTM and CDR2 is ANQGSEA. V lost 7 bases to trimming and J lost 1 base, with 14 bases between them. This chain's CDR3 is CSALGQRSYEQYF. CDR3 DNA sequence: TGCAGCGCCTTGGGGCAGAGGTCCTACGAGCAGTACTTC.